Reported below is one TCR beta chain. The antigen it binds to is not known. No base qualities exist here, and no much larger clone lies one base off it. In light of the paper, this sample's time point label describes: baseline pretreatment blood. The treatment or condition label here, explained by the study, means: 15 Gy SBRT to primary tumor, nephrectomy 4 weeks later. Serial peripheral blood from radiation-treated patients was sampled at baseline, 2 weeks and 4 weeks after SBRT to track tumor-enriched clonotypes. Every patient's renal cell carcinoma showed clear cell pathology. The QIAamp DNA Blood Mini Kit (Qiagen) was used to prepare genomic DNA for TCR sequencing. Samples were included in the analyses only if all quality control checks were passed. This sample stems from a study of radiation and T cells in renal cell carcinoma (TCRdb year 2020). Broadly, across the study: Samples were obtained from a clinical trial, in which 15 Gy stereotactic body radiation therapy was delivered to primary renal cell carcinomas and nephrectomy was performed 4 weeks later. A total of around 50 samples underwent TCR beta sequencing, made up of roughly 26 tumors and roughly 27 peripheral blood samples. Across all 50 or so samples, around 4,000,000 unique CDR3 nucleotide sequences, encoding 2,658,974 unique CDR3 amino acid sequences, were identified. General conclusions and limits of the study: Effects of radiation dose or scheduling on the TCR repertoire could not be addressed with the single-armed trial design. Because no pretreatment tumor biopsies were available, whether clonotypes were present in the tumor at baseline could not be determined. Tracking of blood repertoire dynamics stopped at roughly 4 weeks after treatment, with no follow-up past that point. An increase in top tumor clonotypes in blood was observed from baseline to 2 weeks post-radiation, followed by contraction by 4 weeks, which was taken to suggest transient expansion of tumor-resident clones.

Via the germline V gene (reference sequence), CDR1 is GTSNPN and CDR2 SVGIG. The germline V and J ends show losses of 2 bases and 2 bases respectively, and no gene match explains 8 bases of the junction. Spanning cysteine to phenylalanine, the CDR3 consists of 16 amino acids. Only CDR3 DNA remains: 48 bases, in frame from the first base. Following the manufacturer's recommendations, the immunoSEQ kit was used to generate TCR beta libraries from genomic DNA. For library preparation, a first multiplex PCR was performed with proprietary primers, followed by a second PCR in which unique barcodes were added, and bead cleanups were performed after each round. A positive control reaction and a negative control reaction, both provided in the kit, were run with every batch of samples. The final libraries were assessed on an Agilent 4200 TapeStation D1000 ScreenTape, pooled by volume, and quantified by qPCR. Sequencing was performed on an Illumina NextSeq500 using a MidOutput 150-cycle cartridge, with 156 Read1 cycles, 15 Index1 cycles, and the kit custom primers. The pooled library was loaded at approximately 1 pM, with a roughly 18% PhiX control spiked in. In the original analysis: Vendor-processed data were analyzed in R, and a clonotype was defined as all T cells sharing the same CDR3 nucleotide sequence. In the clone abundance analyses, frequencies were normalized to the 10,000 most abundant clones in each sample. Public T cell clones, averaging fewer than five per sample, were removed before analysis. Tumor-enriched and baseline blood-enriched clonotypes were defined by at least a 32-fold difference in abundance between compartments. A beta-binomial differential abundance model was used to identify clonotypes that expanded or contracted between blood time points. Tumor-blood repertoire similarity was measured with the Baroni-Urbani and Buser coefficient, and groups were compared using two-tailed Wilcoxon tests in R. The table comes from immuneACCESS by way of TCRdb, which keeps in-frame sequences with V and J called. Part of the clones is missing from these tables; in studies checked, under half for an unresolved V gene and the rest for unknown reasons. V and J calls and clone size are as listed in that table; D and trimming were resolved from the DNA. This sample holds about 88,000 clones; less than 90% were observed only once. Under 9.5% of the sample comes from the top ten.

This TCR was recovered from a man aged 45-65 years with renal cell carcinoma. This sequence uses TRBV30 and TRBJ1-1; 10 junctional bases match TRBD1. Material: blood, obtained from a patient whose treatment included radiotherapy and nephrectomy. The CDR3 protein is CAWSHHPTGGNTEAFF. The sequence in DNA is TGTGCCTGGAGTCACCACCCGACAGGGGGCAACACTGAAGCTTTCTTT.